This T cell receptor (beta chain) came from a study of blood T cell repertoires in COVID-19. Turning to the study itself: Acute-phase and convalescent COVID-19 samples originated in the United States, Italy and Spain. In each case, the material was cDNA or gDNA derived from T cells, B-cell-depleted T cells, or PBMCs.

Assay used: immunoSEQ multiplex PCR; TCRdb lists only in-frame clones, some missing. Among 300,000 to 450,000 clones listed, about 85% were seen once. Germline CDR1 SNHLY, CDR2 FYNNEI. V lost 6 bases to trimming and J lost 0 bases, with 8 bases between them. This CDR3 is 13 amino acids long. The rearrangement uses TRBV2 and TRBJ1-1, with D maybe TRBD1 (5 bases). This TCR was sampled from a woman younger than 30 with acute or convalescent COVID-19. Specimen: peripheral blood. CDR3 DNA: TGTGCCAGCAGGGAGGGGATGAACACTGAAGCTTTCTTT. The encoded protein is CASREGMNTEAFF.